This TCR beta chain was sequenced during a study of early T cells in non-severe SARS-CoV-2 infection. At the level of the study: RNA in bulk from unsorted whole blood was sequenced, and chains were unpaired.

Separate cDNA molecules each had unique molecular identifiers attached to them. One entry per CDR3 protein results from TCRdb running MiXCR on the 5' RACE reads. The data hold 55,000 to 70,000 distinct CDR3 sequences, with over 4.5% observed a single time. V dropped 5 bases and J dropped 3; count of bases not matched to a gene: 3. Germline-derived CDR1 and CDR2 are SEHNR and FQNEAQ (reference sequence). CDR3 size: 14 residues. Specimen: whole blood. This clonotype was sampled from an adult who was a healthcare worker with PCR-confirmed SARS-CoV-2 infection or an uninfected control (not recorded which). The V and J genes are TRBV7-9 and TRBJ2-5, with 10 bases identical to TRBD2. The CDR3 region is CASSRGLAKETQYF. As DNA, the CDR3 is TGTGCCAGCAGCCGGGGACTAGCGAAAGAGACCCAGTACTTC.